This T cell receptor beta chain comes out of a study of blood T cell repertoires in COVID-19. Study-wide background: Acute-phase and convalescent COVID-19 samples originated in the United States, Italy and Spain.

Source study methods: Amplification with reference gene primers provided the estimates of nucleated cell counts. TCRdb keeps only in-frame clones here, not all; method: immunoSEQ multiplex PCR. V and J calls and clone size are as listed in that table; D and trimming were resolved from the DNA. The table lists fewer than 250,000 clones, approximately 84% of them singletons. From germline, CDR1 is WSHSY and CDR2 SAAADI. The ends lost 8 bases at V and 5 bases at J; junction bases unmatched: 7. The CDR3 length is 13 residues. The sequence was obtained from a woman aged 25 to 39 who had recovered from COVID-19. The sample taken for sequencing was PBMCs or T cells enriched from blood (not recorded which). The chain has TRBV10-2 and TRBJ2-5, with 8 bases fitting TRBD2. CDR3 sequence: CASGGRRWETQYF. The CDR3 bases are TGCGCCAGCGGCGGGAGGCGCTGGGAGACCCAGTACTTC.